This T cell receptor (beta chain) was found in a study of shared clonotypes between healthy human individuals. Study results and caveats: Non-shared clonotypes had lower generation probabilities than clonotypes shared by all four sorted-subset donors.

Naive CD8 populations comprised CD45RO-negative cells positively selected for CCR7, excluding terminally differentiated effector memory CD45RA+ cells. Between the trimmed V and J ends, which lost 5 bases and 6 bases, there was a span of 20 bases. This CDR3 has 15 residues. From germline, CDR1 is MNHEY and CDR2 SVGAGI. Libraries were prepared by immunoSEQ multiplex PCR; TCRdb keeps only in-frame clonotypes and omits some of them. The sample includes approximately 2,000,000 clones, 80% to 95% of them seen just once. On this clone: Its antigen is still unknown.

The chain couples TRBV6-5 to TRBJ2-7; perhaps TRBD2 as D (6 bases). This TCR came from a man aged 18 to 30 in good health. Some clones in this sample may be carry-over from other donors' samples. The sequenced material came from naive CD8+ T cells from PBMCs. The CDR3 here is CASSTLWGERGEQYF. CDR3 nucleotides: TGTGCCAGCAGTACCTTGTGGGGGGAAAGGGGCGAGCAGTACTTC.